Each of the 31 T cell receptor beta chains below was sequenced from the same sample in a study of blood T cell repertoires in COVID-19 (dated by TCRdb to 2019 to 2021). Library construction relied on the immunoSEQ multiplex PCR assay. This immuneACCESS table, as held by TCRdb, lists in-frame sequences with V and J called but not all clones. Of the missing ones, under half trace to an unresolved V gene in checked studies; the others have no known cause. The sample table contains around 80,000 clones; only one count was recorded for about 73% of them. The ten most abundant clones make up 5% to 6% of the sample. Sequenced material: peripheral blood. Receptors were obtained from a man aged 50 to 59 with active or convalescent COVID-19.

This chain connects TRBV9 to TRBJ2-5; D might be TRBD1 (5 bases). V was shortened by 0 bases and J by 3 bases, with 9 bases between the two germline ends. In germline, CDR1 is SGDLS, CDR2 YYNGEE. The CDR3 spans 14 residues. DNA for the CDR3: TGTGCCAGCAGCGTAGGAGACAGTGAAGAGACCCAGTACTTC. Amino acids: CASSVGDSEETQYF.

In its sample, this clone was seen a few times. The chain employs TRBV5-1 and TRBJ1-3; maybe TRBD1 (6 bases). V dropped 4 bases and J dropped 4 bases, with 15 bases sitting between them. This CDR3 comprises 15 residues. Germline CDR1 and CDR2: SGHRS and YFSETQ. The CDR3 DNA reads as TGCGCCAGCAGCCCTGGACAGAGCTACGGAAACACCATATATTTT. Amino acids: CASSPGQSYGNTIYF.

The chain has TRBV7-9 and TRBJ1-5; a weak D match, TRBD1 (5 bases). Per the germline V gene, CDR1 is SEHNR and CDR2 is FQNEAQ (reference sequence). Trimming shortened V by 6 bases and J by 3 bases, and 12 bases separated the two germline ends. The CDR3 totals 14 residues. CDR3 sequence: CASSFVGVNQPQHF. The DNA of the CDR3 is TGTGCCAGCAGTTTCGTAGGGGTCAATCAGCCCCAGCATTTT.

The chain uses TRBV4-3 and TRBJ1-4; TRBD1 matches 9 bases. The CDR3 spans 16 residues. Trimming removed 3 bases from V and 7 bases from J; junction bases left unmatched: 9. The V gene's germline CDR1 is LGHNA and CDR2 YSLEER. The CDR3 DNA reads TGCGCCAGCAGCCAGGGGACAGGGTATAGCGGTGAAAAACTGTTTTTT. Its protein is CASSQGTGYSGEKLFF.

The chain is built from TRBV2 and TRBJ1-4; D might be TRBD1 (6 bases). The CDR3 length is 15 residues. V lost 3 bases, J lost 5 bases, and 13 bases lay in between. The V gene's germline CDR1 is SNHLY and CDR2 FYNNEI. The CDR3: CASSDRGGPNEKLFF. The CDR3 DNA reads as TGTGCCAGCAGTGATCGGGGGGGGCCAAATGAAAAACTGTTTTTT.

CDR3 in DNA: TGTGCCAGCAGTCCACCCCGCGGTAGCGGGGGGGCCTTGACCGGGGAGCTGTTTTTT. Translated: CASSPPRGSGGALTGELFF. The chain recombines TRBV27 with TRBJ2-2; 11 nucleotides agree with TRBD2. J was trimmed by 5 bases and V by 5 bases; bases with no gene match: 16. This CDR3 is built from 19 residues. CDR1 is MNHEY, CDR2 SMNVEV, per germline (reference sequence).

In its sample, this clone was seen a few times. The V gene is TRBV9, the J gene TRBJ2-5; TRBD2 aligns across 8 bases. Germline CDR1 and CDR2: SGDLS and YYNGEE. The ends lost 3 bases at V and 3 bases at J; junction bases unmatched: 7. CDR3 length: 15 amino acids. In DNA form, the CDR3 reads TGTGCCAGCAGCGCTTCCCCCGGGAGGGAAGAGACCCAGTACTTC. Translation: CASSASPGREETQYF.

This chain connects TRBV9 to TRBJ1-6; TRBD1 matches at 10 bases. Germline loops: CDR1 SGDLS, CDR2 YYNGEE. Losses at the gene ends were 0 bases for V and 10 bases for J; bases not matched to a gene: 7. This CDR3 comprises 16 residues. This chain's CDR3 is CASSVGGTGVESPLHF. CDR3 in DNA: TGTGCCAGCAGCGTAGGGGGGACAGGGGTAGAATCACCCCTCCACTTT.

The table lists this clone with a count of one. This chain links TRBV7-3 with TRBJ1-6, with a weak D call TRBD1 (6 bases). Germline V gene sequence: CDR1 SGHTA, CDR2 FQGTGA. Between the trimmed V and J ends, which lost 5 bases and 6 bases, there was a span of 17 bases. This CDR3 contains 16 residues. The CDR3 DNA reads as TGTGCCAGCAGCCTCGAACCGGGACACCGTAATTCACCCCTCCACTTT. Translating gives CASSLEPGHRNSPLHF. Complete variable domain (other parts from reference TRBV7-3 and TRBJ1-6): GAGVSQTPSNKVTEKGKYVELRCDPISGHTALYWYRQSLGQGPEFLIYFQGTGAADDSGLPNDRFFAVRPEGSVSTLKIQRTERGDSAVYLCASSLEPGHRNSPLHFGNGTRLTVT.

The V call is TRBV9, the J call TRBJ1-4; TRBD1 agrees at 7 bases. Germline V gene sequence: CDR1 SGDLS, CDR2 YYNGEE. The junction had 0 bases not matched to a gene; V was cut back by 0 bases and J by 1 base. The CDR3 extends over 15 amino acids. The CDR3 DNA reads TGTGCCAGCAGCGTAGACAGGGGAACTAATGAAAAACTGTTTTTT. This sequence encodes CASSVDRGTNEKLFF.

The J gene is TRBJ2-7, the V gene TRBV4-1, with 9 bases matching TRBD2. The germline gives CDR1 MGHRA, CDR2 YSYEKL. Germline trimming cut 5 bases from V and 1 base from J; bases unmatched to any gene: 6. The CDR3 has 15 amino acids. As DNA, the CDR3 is TGCGCCAGCAGCATCAATAGCGGGGGTTCCTACGAGCAGTACTTC. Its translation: CASSINSGGSYEQYF.

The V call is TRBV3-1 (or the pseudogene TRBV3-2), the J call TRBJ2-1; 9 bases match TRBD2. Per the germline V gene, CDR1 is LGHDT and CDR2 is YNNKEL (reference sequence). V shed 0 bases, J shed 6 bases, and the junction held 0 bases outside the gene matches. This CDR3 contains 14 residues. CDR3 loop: CASSQERGGNEQFF. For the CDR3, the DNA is TGTGCCAGCAGCCAAGAGCGGGGGGGCAATGAGCAGTTCTTC.

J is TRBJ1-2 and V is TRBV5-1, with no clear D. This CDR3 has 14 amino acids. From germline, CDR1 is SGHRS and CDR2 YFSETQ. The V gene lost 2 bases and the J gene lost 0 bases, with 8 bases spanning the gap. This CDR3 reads CASSLSSANYGYTF. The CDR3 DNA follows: TGCGCCAGCAGCTTATCCTCTGCTAACTATGGCTACACCTTC.

CDR3 residues: CASSSWTSGGVEDTQYF. The CDR3 nucleotides are TGTGCCAGCAGCTCATGGACTAGCGGGGGGGTTGAAGATACGCAGTATTTT. The chain joins TRBV7-2 to TRBJ2-3; TRBD2 agrees at 15 bases. J was trimmed by 5 bases and V by 4 bases; bases with no gene match: 7. The V gene's germline CDR1 is SGHTA and CDR2 FQGNSA. This CDR3 comprises 17 residues.

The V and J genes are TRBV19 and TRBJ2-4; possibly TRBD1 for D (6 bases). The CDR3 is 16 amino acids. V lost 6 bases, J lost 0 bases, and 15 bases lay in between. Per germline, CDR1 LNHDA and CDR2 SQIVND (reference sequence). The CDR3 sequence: CASSSGAGIAKNIQYF. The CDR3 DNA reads TGTGCCAGTAGCTCAGGGGCCGGTATAGCCAAAAACATTCAGTACTTC.

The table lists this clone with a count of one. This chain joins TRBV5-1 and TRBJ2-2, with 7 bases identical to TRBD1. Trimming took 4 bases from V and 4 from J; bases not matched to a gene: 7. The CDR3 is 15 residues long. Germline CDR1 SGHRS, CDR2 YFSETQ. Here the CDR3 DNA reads TGCGCCAGCAGCCTCCCAGACAGGGTCACCGGGGAGCTGTTTTTT. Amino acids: CASSLPDRVTGELFF.

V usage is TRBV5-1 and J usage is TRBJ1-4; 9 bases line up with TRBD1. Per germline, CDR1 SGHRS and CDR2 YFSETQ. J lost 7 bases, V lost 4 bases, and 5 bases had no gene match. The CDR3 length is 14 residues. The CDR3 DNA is TGCGCCAGCAGCCCCGGGACAGGGCTTGAAAAACTGTTTTTT. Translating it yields CASSPGTGLEKLFF.

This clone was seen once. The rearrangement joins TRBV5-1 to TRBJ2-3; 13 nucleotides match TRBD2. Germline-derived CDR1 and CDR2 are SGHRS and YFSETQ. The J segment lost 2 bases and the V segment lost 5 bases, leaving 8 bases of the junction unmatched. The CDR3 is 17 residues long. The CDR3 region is CASSSGTSGAFTDTQYF. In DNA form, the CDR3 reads TGCGCCAGCAGTTCCGGGACTAGCGGGGCATTCACAGATACGCAGTATTTT.

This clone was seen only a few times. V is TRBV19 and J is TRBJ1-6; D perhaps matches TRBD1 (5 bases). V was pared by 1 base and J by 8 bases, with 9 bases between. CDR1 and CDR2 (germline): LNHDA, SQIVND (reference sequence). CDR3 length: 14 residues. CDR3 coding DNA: TGTGCCAGTAGTATAGCGCCGGGGGATTCACCCCTCCACTTT. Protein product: CASSIAPGDSPLHF.

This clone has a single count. CDR3 coding DNA: TGCGCCAGCAGCCTACCGGGACAGGGAGGCGTCACTGAAGCTTTCTTT. As protein: CASSLPGQGGVTEAFF. This chain links TRBV5-1 with TRBJ1-1; 9 nucleotides align to TRBD1. The CDR3 loop spans 16 amino acids. J lost 4 bases, V lost 4 bases, and 11 bases had no gene match. Germline CDR1 and CDR2: SGHRS and YFSETQ.

CDR3 region: CASSQTSKNIQYF. DNA of the CDR3: TGTGCCAGCTCACAAACCTCTAAGAACATTCAGTACTTC. This chain uses TRBV18 with TRBJ2-4; D gene unclear. With 4 bases removed from V and 7 bases from J, the gap between germline ends came to 11 bases. Per germline, CDR1 KGHSH and CDR2 LQKENI. The CDR3 sequence is 13 residues long.

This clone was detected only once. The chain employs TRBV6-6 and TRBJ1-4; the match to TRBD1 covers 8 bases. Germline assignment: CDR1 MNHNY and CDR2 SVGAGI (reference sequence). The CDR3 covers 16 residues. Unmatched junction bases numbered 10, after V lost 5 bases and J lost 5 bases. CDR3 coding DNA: TGTGCCAGCAGTCGTTTCGGACAGGGAGTAAATGAAAAACTGTTTTTT. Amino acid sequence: CASSRFGQGVNEKLFF.

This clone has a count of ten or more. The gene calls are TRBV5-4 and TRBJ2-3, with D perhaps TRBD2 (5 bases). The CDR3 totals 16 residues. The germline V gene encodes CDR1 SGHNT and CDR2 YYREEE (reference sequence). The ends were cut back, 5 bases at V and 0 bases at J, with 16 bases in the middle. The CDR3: CASSQRAEASTDTQYF. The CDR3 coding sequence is TGTGCCAGCAGTCAGAGGGCAGAGGCTAGCACAGATACGCAGTATTTT. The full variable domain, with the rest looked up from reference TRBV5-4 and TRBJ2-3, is ETGVTQSPTHLIKTRGQQVTLRCSSQSGHNTVSWYQQALGQGPQFIFQYYREEENGRGNFPPRFSGLQFPNYSSELNVNALELDDSALYLCASSQRAEASTDTQYFGPGTRLTVL.

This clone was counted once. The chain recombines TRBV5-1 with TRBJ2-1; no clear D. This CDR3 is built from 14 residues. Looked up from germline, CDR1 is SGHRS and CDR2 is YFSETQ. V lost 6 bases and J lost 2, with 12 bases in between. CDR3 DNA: TGCGCCAGCACACTGTCGAATCCCTACAATGAGCAGTTCTTC. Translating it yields CASTLSNPYNEQFF.

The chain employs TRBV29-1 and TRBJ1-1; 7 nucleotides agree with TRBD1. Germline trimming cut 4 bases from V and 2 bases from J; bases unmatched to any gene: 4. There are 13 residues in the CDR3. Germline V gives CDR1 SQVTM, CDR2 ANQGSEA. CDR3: CSVADRDNTEAFF. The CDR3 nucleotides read TGCAGCGTTGCTGACAGGGACAACACTGAAGCTTTCTTT. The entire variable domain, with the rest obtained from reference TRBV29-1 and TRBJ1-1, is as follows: SAVISQKPSRDICQRGTSLTIQCQVDSQVTMMFWYRQQPGQSLTLIATANQGSEATYESGFVIDKFPISRPNLTFSTLTVSNMSPEDSSIYLCSVADRDNTEAFFGQGTRLTVV.

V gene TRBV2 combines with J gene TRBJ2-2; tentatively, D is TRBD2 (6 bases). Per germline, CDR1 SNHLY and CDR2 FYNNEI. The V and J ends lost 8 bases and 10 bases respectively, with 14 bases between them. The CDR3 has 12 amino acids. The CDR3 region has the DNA TGTGCCAGCTCCTACGGGGGTACGGAGCTGTTTTTT. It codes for CASSYGGTELFF. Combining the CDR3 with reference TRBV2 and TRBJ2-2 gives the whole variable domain EPEVTQTPSHQVTQMGQEVILRCVPISNHLYFYWYRQILGQKVEFLVSFYNNEISEKSEIFDDQFSVERPDGSNFTLKIRSTKLEDSAMYFCASSYGGTELFFGEGSRLTVL.

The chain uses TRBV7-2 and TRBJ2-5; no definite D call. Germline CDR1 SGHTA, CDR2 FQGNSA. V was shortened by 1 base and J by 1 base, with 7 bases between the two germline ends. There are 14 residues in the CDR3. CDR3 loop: CASSLEARQETQYF. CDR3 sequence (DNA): TGTGCCAGCAGCTTAGAAGCCCGCCAAGAGACCCAGTACTTC.

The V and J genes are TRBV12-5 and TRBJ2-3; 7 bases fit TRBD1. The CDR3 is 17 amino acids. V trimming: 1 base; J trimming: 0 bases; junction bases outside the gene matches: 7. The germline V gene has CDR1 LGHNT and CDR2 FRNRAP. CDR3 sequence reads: CASGLGQRTGSTDTQYF. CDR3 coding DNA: TGTGCTAGTGGTTTGGGGCAACGGACAGGAAGCACAGATACGCAGTATTTT.

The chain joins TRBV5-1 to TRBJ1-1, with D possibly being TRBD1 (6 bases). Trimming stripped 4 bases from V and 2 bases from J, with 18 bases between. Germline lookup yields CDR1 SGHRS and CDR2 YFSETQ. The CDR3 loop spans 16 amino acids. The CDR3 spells CASSPVGAGGNTEAFF. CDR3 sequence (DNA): TGCGCCAGCAGCCCCGTGGGGGCCGGAGGAAACACTGAAGCTTTCTTT.

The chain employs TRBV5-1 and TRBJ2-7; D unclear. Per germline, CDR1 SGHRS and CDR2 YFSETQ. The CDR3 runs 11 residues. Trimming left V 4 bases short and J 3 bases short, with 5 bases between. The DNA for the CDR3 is TGCGCCAGCAGCCAGGACTACGAGCAGTACTTC. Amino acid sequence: CASSQDYEQYF. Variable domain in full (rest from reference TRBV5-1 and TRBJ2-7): KAGVTQTPRYLIKTRGQQVTLSCSPISGHRSVSWYQQTPGQGLQFLFEYFSETQRNKGNFPGRFSGRQFSNSRSEMNVSTLELGDSALYLCASSQDYEQYFGPGTRLTVT.

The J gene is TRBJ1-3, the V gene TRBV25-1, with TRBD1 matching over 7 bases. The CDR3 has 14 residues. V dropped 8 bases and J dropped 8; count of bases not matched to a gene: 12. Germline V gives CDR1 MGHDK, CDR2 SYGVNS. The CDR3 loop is CASPPPTGTDTIYF. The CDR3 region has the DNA TGTGCCAGCCCCCCCCCGACAGGGACGGACACCATATATTTT.